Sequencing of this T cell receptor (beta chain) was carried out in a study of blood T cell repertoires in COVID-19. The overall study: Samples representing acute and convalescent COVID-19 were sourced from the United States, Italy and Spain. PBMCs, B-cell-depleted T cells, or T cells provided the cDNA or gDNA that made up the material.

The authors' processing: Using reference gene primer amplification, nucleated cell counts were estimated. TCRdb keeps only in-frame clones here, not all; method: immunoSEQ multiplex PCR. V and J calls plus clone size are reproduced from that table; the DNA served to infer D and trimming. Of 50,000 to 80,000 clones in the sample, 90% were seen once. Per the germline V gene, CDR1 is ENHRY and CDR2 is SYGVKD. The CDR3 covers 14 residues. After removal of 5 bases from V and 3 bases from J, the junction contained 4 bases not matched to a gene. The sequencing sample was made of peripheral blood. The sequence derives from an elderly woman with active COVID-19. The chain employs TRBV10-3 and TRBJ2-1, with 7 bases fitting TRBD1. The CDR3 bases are TGTGCCATCAGTTCACAGGGGAACTACAATGAGCAGTTCTTC. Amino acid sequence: CAISSQGNYNEQFF.